Described below is a single T cell receptor (beta chain) sequence and its context. This specimen belongs to a study of blood T cell repertoires in COVID-19. This CDR3 has 14 amino acids. The germline CDR1 and CDR2 sequences are SGHRS and YFSETQ. V was trimmed by 0 bases and J by 6 bases, leaving 11 bases between them. The assay was immunoSEQ multiplex PCR, and TCRdb's table has in-frame clones only and misses some. The sample includes about 32,000 clones, 80% to 95% of them seen just once. The receptor was isolated from a male donor with active COVID-19. The rearrangement uses TRBV5-1 and TRBJ2-3; TRBD2 might be the D (6 bases). The sequenced sample consisted of peripheral blood. CDR3 sequence reads: CASSLGLAQDTQYF. CDR3 DNA sequence: TGCGCCAGCAGCTTGGGGCTAGCGCAGGATACGCAGTATTTT.